Shown below are 16 T cell receptor beta chains from a single sample sequenced in a study of blood T cells in healthy people across ages. The use of a sample-barcoded 5' primer and a J-beta primer mix characterized a second PCR of roughly 7 to 11 cycles. Each CDR3 protein is one row after TCRdb ran MiXCR on the 5' RACE reads. The sample lists more than 700,000 distinct CDR3 sequences, less than 70% occurring once. Sequencing used blood. These receptors were taken from a man at least 80 years old in good health.

This clonotype was observed once. V is TRBV12-3 or TRBV12-4 and J is TRBJ2-1; D is perhaps TRBD1 or TRBD2 (5 bases each). CDR3 length equals 14 residues. V was trimmed by 2 bases and J by 5 bases, leaving 10 bases between them. The DNA for the CDR3 is TGTGCCAGCAGTTTATTCGAGGGGAACAATGAGCAGTTCTTC. Amino acid sequence: CASSLFEGNNEQFF.

The V call is TRBV29-1, the J call TRBJ2-1; D could derive from TRBD1 or TRBD2 (6 bases each). This CDR3 comprises 14 residues. Looked up from germline, CDR1 is SQVTM and CDR2 is ANQGSEA. The V and J ends lost 3 bases and 2 bases respectively, with 11 bases between them. The CDR3 nucleotides are TGCAGCGTTGACCAAGGGGGGACCTACAATGAGCAGTTCTTC. This sequence encodes CSVDQGGTYNEQFF.

This clonotype showed up just once. The chain recombines TRBV5-1 with TRBJ1-4, with TRBD1 matching 7 bases. The V and J ends lost 5 bases and 5 bases, in that order; junction bases with no gene match: 6. This CDR3 region has 14 residues. CDR1 SGHRS and CDR2 YFSETQ come from the germline V gene. This CDR3 is CASSGGTDNEKLFF. CDR3 sequence (DNA): TGCGCCAGCAGTGGTGGGACAGACAATGAAAAACTGTTTTTT. Full variable domain (outside the CDR3, taken from reference TRBV5-1 and TRBJ1-4): KAGVTQTPRYLIKTRGQQVTLSCSPISGHRSVSWYQQTPGQGLQFLFEYFSETQRNKGNFPGRFSGRQFSNSRSEMNVSTLELGDSALYLCASSGGTDNEKLFFGSGTQLSVL.

This clonotype has just a few counts. V usage is TRBV29-1 and J usage is TRBJ1-2; D ambiguous. Germline CDR1 SQVTM, CDR2 ANQGSEA. The CDR3 is 9 residues long. The V end was cut by 6 bases, the J end by 7 bases, with 6 bases between. The CDR3 sequence is CSVDAGYTF. The DNA of the CDR3 is TGCAGCGTCGACGCTGGCTACACCTTC.

This clonotype was detected only a few times. This rearrangement joins TRBV12-3 or TRBV12-4 to TRBJ2-3, with 8 nucleotides matching TRBD1. The CDR3 sequence is 16 residues long. The V segment lost 6 bases and the J segment 14 bases; nucleotides outside the gene matches: 22. The CDR3 loop is CASRSSDRARYRYAYF. In nucleotides, the CDR3 is TGTGCCAGCAGATCTTCGGACAGGGCGAGGTACAGATACGCGTATTTT.

There are a few counts of this clonotype. The chain has TRBV18 and TRBJ2-7; a possible D gene is TRBD1 (7 bases). This CDR3 spans 17 amino acids. The germline gives CDR1 KGHSH, CDR2 LQKENI. V was cut by 6 bases and J by 0 bases, with 21 bases left in between. The CDR3 here is CASSQVGGGAFSYEQYF. The CDR3 nucleotides read TGTGCCAGCTCGCAGGTAGGAGGGGGCGCATTCTCCTACGAGCAGTACTTC.

This clonotype was seen only a few times. The genes are TRBV29-1 and TRBJ1-2, with D possibly being TRBD1 (5 bases). CDR1 SQVTM and CDR2 ANQGSEA come from the germline V gene. The CDR3 runs 12 residues. The germline V and J ends were trimmed by 3 bases and 2 bases, with 7 bases remaining between them. CDR3 DNA: TGCAGCGTTGAGGAGGGGAACTATGGCTACACCTTC. It is translated as CSVEEGNYGYTF. The whole variable domain, filled in from reference TRBV29-1 and TRBJ1-2, reads SAVISQKPSRDICQRGTSLTIQCQVDSQVTMMFWYRQQPGQSLTLIATANQGSEATYESGFVIDKFPISRPNLTFSTLTVSNMSPEDSSIYLCSVEEGNYGYTFGSGTRLTVV.

The CDR3 region is CASKTPSGANVLTF. As DNA, the CDR3 is TGTGCCAGCAAAACCCCATCTGGGGCCAACGTCCTGACTTTC. The J gene is TRBJ2-6, the V gene TRBV2; no clear D gene. V was trimmed by 7 bases and J by 1 base, leaving 8 bases between them. CDR1 and CDR2 from the germline V gene are SNHLY and FYNNEI. This CDR3 comprises 14 residues.

This clonotype was observed a handful of times. The chain links TRBV6-5 to TRBJ2-4, with 9 bases fitting TRBD1. The CDR3 has 13 amino acids. The V gene's germline CDR1 is MNHEY and CDR2 SVGAGI. Trimming took 6 bases from V and 13 from J; bases not matched to a gene: 10. CDR3 nucleotides: TGTGCCAGCAGCCGCGGACAGGGGATAAGGCAGTACTTC. This translates into CASSRGQGIRQYF.

The chain uses TRBV2 and TRBJ1-1; D is unresolved. V was pared by 7 bases and J by 3 bases, with 12 bases between. Germline V gives CDR1 SNHLY, CDR2 FYNNEI. This CDR3 is built from 13 residues. The CDR3 DNA is TGTGCCAGCACCCAATGGAGGGACACTGAAGCTTTCTTT. Its translation is CASTQWRDTEAFF.

A single count supports this clonotype. The rearrangement joins TRBV2 to TRBJ2-1; TRBD2 matches 14 bases. The trim removed 4 bases at V and 3 bases at J, leaving 8 bases unmatched. The CDR3 covers 18 residues. The germline V gene has CDR1 SNHLY and CDR2 FYNNEI. This CDR3 reads CASSAPAGTSGSYNEQFF. DNA of the CDR3: TGTGCCAGCAGTGCCCCGGCCGGGACTAGCGGGAGCTACAATGAGCAGTTCTTC.

The V call is TRBV29-1, the J call TRBJ1-6; D gene unclear. Trimming took off 7 bases at V and 3 bases at J, with 19 bases between the two ends. The CDR3 consists of 16 residues. Germline CDR1 SQVTM, CDR2 ANQGSEA. The DNA for the CDR3 is TGCAGCGCCGAACCCAATTGGGAGCGCTATAATTCACCCCTCCACTTT. This gives the protein CSAEPNWERYNSPLHF.

This clonotype showed up just once. The CDR3 region is CASSSNQGGYAYF. CDR3 sequence (DNA): TGTGCCAGCAGCTCAAACCAGGGGGGATACGCGTATTTT. The chain has TRBV11-2 and TRBJ2-3; possibly TRBD1 for D (7 bases). This CDR3 has 13 amino acids. CDR1 SGHAT and CDR2 FQNNGV come from the germline V gene. V was cut by 4 bases and J by 14 bases, with 19 bases left in between.

The chain recombines TRBV9 with TRBJ2-7; D might be TRBD1 (6 bases). Germline V lookup: CDR1 SGDLS, CDR2 YYNGEE. The CDR3 consists of 13 residues. Trimming took off 4 bases at V and 7 bases at J, with 15 bases between the two ends. The CDR3 DNA follows: TGTGCCAGCAGCCCCCGGACAGCAGGAGAGCAGTACTTC. Translated: CASSPRTAGEQYF.

A single count supports this clonotype. The V call is TRBV6-5, the J call TRBJ1-2; 7 bases map to TRBD1. The CDR3 extends over 17 amino acids. Germline lookup yields CDR1 MNHEY and CDR2 SVGAGI. V shed 0 bases, J shed 6 bases, and the junction held 13 bases outside the gene matches. The CDR3 reads CASSYSGREGARDGYTF. The CDR3 DNA follows: TGTGCCAGCAGTTACTCGGGGCGGGAGGGGGCTAGGGATGGCTACACCTTC.

V gene TRBV29-1 combines with J gene TRBJ1-2; no firm D call. This CDR3 region has 12 residues. In germline, CDR1 is SQVTM, CDR2 ANQGSEA. The V and J ends lost 0 bases and 6 bases respectively, with 8 bases between them. In DNA form, the CDR3 reads TGCAGCGTTGAAGAGTGGGAGGATGGCTACACCTTC. Translation gives CSVEEWEDGYTF.